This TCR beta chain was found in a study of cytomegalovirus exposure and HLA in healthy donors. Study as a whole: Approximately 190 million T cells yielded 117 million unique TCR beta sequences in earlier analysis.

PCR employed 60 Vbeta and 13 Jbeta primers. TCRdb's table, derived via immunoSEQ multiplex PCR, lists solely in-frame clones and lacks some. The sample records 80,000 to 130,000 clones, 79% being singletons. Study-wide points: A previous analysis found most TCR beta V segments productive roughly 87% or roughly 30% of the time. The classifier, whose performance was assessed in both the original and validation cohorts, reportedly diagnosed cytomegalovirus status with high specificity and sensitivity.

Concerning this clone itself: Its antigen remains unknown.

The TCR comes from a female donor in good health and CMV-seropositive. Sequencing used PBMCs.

The CDR3 is CASSYGWDRVRTEAFF. For the CDR3, the DNA is TGTGCCAGCAGTTACGGGTGGGACAGGGTACGCACTGAAGCTTTCTTT. The J gene is TRBJ1-1, the V gene TRBV6-5; 9 bases line up with TRBD1. This CDR3 has 16 residues. The V gene's germline CDR1 is MNHEY and CDR2 SVGAGI. Trimming cost V 2 bases and J 4 bases; bases outside gene matches: 8.